The clone carrying this T cell receptor (beta chain) has just one count. Its antigen remains unknown. This record comes from a study of shared clonotypes between healthy human individuals. Background on the study: CD8 memory received one plate per donor, CD8 naive two, CD4 memory three and CD4 naive three. General study findings and limits: Sorted-subset samples were not fully sequenced, rarefaction indicated. Exclusively blood specimens were collected; tissue repertoires likely differ.

Some clones are missing from TCRdb's copy, which holds only in-frame ones; the method was immunoSEQ multiplex PCR. The repertoire consists of hundreds of thousands of clones, with less than 80% occurring once and the leading ten covering around 1.8%. Adults of Caucasian background living in Nashville, Tennessee made up all donors. The CDR3 has 15 amino acids. Germline V gene sequence: CDR1 MDHEN, CDR2 SYDVKM. J was trimmed by 5 bases and V by 5 bases; bases with no gene match: 6. The chain links TRBV28 to TRBJ2-2; 9 bases align to TRBD2. Sequences were obtained from memory CD4+ T cells sorted from blood. Noted subset: CD45RA-negative fraction. This sequence was found in a woman in her 30s in good health. The CDR3 DNA is TGTGCCAGCAGTCCAGCGGGAGGAGTAACCGGGGAGCTGTTTTTT. As protein: CASSPAGGVTGELFF. The variable domain in full, completed from reference TRBV28 and TRBJ2-2, reads DVKVTQSSRYLVKRTGEKVFLECVQDMDHENMFWYRQDPGLGLRLIYFSYDVKMKEKGDIPEGYSVSREKKERFSLILESASTNQTSMYLCASSPAGGVTGELFFGEGSRLTVL.